The T cell receptor beta chain under discussion was sequenced for a study of cytomegalovirus exposure and HLA in healthy donors. The assay was immunoSEQ multiplex PCR, and TCRdb's table has in-frame clones only and misses some. Of about 82,000 clones detected, about 92% appear once; the ten largest clones hold approximately 0.7%. Comment on this clone: As yet, its antigen is unknown. The sample carries other DNA sequences with the same CDR3.

Study outcomes and limitations: Many donors shared some public TCRs, even though most TCR sequences were rare.

The sequence came from a man between 18 and 35 years old in good health and CMV-seronegative. Sequenced input: PBMCs.

CDR3: CASSPSSYEQYF. The CDR3 DNA is TGTGCCAGCAGCCCCAGTTCCTACGAGCAGTACTTC. The chain carries TRBV7-9 and TRBJ2-7; D not certain. CDR1 is SEHNR and CDR2 is FQNEAQ in the germline V gene (reference sequence). This CDR3 is 12 amino acids long. The V end lost 5 bases, the J end lost 1 base, and 6 bases lay between the germline ends. Looking up the rest from reference TRBV7-9 and TRBJ2-7 gives the full variable domain: DTGVSQNPRHKITKRGQNVTFRCDPISEHNRLYWYRQTLGQGPEFLTYFQNEAQLEKSRLLSDRFSAERPKGSFSTLEIQRTEQGDSAMYLCASSPSSYEQYFGPGTRLTVT.